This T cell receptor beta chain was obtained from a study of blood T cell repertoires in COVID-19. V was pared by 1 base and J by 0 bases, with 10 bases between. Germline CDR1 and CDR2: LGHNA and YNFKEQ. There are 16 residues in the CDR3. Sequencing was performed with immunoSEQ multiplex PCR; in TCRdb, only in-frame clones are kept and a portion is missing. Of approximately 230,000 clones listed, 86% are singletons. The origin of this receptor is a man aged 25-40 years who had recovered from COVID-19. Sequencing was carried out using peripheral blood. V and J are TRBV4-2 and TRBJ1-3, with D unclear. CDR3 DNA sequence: TGTGCCAGCAGCCAAGGCGGATTCAGCTCTGGAAACACCATATATTTT. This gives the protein CASSQGGFSSGNTIYF.